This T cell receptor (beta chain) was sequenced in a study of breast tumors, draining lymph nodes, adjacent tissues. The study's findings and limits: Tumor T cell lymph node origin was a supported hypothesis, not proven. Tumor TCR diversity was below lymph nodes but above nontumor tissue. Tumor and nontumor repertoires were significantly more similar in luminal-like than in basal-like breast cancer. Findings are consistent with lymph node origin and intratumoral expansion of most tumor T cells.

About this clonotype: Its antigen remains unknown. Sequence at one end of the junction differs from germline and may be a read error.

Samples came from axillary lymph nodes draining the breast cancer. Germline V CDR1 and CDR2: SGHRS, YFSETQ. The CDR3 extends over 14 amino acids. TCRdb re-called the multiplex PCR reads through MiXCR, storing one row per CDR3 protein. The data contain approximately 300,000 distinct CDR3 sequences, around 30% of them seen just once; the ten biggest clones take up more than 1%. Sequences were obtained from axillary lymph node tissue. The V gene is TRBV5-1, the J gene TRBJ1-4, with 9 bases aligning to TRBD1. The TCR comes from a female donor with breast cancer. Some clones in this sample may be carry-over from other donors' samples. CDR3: CASSPGDRVSTEAF. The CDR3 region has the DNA TGCGCCAGCAGCCCGGGGGACAGGGTGAGCACTGAAGCTTTT.